The entry below describes one T cell receptor beta chain. Germline V gene lookup returns CDR1 MDHEN and CDR2 SYDVKM. V was pared by 9 bases and J by 3 bases, with 7 bases of the junction left unmatched. CDR3 size: 15 residues. This entry comes from a study of blood T cell repertoires in COVID-19. Study-wide background: Spain, Italy and the United States supplied samples that represented acute and convalescent COVID-19.

The table came from immunoSEQ multiplex PCR; TCRdb's copy has only in-frame clones and leaves some out. The repertoire holds a few hundred thousand clones, with over 75% as singletons. This clonotype originated in a human donor in a cohort sampled during active COVID-19. The chain joins TRBV28 to TRBJ2-3; 12 bases map to TRBD2. Material for sequencing was peripheral blood. The DNA for the CDR3 is TGTGCCAGTCTTACGACTAGCGGGGGAACAGATACGCAGTATTTT. Amino acids: CASLTTSGGTDTQYF. The full variable domain, in which reference TRBV28 and TRBJ2-3 provide the parts outside the CDR3, is DVKVTQSSRYLVKRTGEKVFLECVQDMDHENMFWYRQDPGLGLRLIYFSYDVKMKEKGDIPEGYSVSREKKERFSLILESASTNQTSMYLCASLTTSGGTDTQYFGPGTRLTVL.